This T cell receptor (beta chain) was obtained from a study of cytomegalovirus exposure and HLA in healthy donors. Worth noting for this clone: Its antigen is unknown.

The PCR used 60 Vbeta and 13 Jbeta primers. The protocol was immunoSEQ multiplex PCR, while the TCRdb copy is restricted to in-frame clones and leaves out a portion. The table includes about 160,000 clones, around four fifths detected once. Whole-study findings and limits: Previous analysis showed most TCR beta V segments were productive about 87% or about 30% of the time.

This TCR derives from a boy aged 2 to 10 in good health and CMV-seronegative. Sequencing used PBMCs.

CDR3 sequence reads: CASSLVREGRNEQFF. CDR3 nucleotide sequence: TGTGCCAGCAGCTTAGTTCGGGAGGGCCGCAATGAGCAGTTCTTC. V is TRBV7-9 and J is TRBJ2-1; the match to TRBD2 covers 8 bases. V was clipped by 1 base and J by 6 bases; unmatched bases: 5. Germline assignment: CDR1 SEHNR and CDR2 FQNEAQ (reference sequence). CDR3 size: 15 residues.